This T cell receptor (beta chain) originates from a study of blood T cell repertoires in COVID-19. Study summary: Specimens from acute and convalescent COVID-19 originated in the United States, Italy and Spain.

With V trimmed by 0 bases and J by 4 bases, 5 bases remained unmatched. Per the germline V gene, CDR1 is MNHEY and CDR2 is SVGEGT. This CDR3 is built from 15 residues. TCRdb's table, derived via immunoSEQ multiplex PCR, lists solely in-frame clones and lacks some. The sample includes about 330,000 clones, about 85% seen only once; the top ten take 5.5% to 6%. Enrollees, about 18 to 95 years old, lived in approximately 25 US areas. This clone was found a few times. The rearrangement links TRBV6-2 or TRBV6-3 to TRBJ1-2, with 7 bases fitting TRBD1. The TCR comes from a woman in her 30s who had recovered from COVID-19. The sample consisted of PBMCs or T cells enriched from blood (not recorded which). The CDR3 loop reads CASSYSTGSVYGYTF. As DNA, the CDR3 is TGTGCCAGCAGTTACTCGACAGGGTCGGTCTATGGCTACACCTTC.